This TCR beta chain derives from a study of blood T cell repertoires in COVID-19. At the level of the study: Material from acute and convalescent COVID-19 was sourced from the United States, Italy and Spain.

The CDR3 contains 15 residues. Trimming stripped 0 bases from V and 1 base from J, with 8 bases between. Germline loops: CDR1 SGHRS, CDR2 YFSETQ. How the authors handled the data: Estimated nucleated cell counts came from reference gene primer amplification. Here immunoSEQ multiplex PCR was the method, and the copy in TCRdb shows in-frame clones only, minus some. V and J calls and clone size are those listed in that table; D and trimming were worked out from the DNA. The sample lists about 170,000 clones; about four fifths were seen once. The receptor's source is a woman older than 75 with acute or convalescent COVID-19. The sample comprised peripheral blood. This chain joins TRBV5-1 and TRBJ1-5; no clear D gene. The CDR3 nucleotides read TGCGCCAGCAGCTTGGATGGAGAGAGCAATCAGCCCCAGCATTTT. Its translation: CASSLDGESNQPQHF.